The source of this TCR beta chain is a study of cytomegalovirus exposure and HLA in healthy donors. The V gene's germline CDR1 is LGHNA and CDR2 YSLEER. V lost 0 bases and J 4 bases, leaving 18 bases between the germline ends. The CDR3 covers 17 residues. The study ran its PCR with 60 Vbeta and 13 Jbeta primers. The data were produced by immunoSEQ multiplex PCR, yet TCRdb's version contains in-frame clones alone and is incomplete. The table includes around 150,000 clones, about four fifths detected once. The chain uses TRBV4-3 and TRBJ2-5; D perhaps matches TRBD2 (7 bases). The sequenced material came from PBMCs. The TCR comes from a woman aged 35 to 49 in good health and CMV-seropositive. The CDR3 region is CASSQEGEGGERETQYF. The DNA of the CDR3 is TGCGCCAGCAGCCAAGAGGGAGAGGGGGGGGAACGAGAGACCCAGTACTTC.